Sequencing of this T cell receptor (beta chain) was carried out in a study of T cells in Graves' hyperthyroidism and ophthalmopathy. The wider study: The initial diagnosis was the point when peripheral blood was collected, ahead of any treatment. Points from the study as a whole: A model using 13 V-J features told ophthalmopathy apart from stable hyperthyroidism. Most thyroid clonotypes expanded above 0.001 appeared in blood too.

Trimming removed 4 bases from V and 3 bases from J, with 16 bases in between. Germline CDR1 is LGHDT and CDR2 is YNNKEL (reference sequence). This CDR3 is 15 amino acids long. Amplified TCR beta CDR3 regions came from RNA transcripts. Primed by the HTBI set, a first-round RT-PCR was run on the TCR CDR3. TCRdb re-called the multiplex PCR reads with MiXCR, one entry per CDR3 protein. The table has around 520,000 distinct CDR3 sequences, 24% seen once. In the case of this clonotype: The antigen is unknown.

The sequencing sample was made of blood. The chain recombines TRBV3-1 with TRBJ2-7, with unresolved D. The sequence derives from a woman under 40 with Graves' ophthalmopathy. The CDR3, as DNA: TGTGCCAGCAGCCTCATGGCTCTTGGGTACTACGAGCAGTACTTC. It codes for CASSLMALGYYEQYF.